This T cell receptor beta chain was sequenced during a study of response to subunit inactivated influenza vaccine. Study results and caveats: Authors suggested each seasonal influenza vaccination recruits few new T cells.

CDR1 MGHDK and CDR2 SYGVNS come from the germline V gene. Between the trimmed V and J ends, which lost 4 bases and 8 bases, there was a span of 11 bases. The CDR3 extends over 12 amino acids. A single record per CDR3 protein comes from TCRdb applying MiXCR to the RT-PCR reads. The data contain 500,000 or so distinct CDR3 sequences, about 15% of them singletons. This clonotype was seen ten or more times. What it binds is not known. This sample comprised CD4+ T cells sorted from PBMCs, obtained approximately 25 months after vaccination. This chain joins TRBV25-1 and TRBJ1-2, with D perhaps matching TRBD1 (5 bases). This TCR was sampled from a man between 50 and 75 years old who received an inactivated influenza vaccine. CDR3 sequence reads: CASSGGDNGYTF. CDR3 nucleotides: TGTGCCAGCAGTGGAGGGGATAACGGCTACACCTTC.